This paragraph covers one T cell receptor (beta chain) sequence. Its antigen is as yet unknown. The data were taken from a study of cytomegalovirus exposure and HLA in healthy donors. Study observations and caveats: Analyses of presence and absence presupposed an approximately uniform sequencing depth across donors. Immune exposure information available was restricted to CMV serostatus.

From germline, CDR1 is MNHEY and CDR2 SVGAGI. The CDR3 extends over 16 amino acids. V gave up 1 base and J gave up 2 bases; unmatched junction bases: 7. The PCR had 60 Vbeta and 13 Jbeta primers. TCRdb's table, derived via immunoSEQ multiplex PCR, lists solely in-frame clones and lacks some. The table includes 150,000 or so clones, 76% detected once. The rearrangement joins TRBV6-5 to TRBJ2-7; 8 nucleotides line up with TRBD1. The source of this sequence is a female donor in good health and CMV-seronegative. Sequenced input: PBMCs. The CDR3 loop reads CASSYFGTGLPYEQYF. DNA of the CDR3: TGTGCCAGCAGTTACTTCGGGACAGGTCTTCCCTACGAGCAGTACTTC.